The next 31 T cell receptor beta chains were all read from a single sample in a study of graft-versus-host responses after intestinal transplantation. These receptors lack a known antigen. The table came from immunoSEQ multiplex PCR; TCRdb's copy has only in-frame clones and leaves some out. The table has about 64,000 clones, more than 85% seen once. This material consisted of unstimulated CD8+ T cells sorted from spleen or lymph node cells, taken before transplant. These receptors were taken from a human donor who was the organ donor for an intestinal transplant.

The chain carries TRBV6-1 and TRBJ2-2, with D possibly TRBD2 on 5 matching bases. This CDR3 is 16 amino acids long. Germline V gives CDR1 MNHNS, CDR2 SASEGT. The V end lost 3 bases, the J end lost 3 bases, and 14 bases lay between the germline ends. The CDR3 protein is CASSDTSSTHTGELFF. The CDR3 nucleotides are TGTGCCAGCAGTGATACTAGTTCGACCCACACCGGGGAGCTGTTTTTT.

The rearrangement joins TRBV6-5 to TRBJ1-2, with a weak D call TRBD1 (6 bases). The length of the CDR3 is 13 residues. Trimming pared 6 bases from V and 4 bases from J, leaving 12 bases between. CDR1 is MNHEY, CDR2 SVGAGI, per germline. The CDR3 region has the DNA TGTGCCAGCAGGCAGACAGGACTCTATGGCTACACCTTC. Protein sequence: CASRQTGLYGYTF.

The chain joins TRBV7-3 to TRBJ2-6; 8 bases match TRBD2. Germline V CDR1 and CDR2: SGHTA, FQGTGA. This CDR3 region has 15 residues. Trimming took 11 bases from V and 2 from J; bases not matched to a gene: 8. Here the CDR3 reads CAGDPAGAGANVLTF. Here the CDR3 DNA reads TGTGCCGGCGATCCAGCGGGAGCTGGGGCCAACGTCCTGACTTTC.

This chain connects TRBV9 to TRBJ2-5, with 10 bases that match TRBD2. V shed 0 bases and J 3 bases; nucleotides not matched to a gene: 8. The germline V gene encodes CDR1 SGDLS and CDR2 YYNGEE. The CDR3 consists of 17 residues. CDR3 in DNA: TGTGCCAGCAGCGTAGGGTTAGCGGGAGGAGCAGAAGAGACCCAGTACTTC. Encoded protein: CASSVGLAGGAEETQYF.

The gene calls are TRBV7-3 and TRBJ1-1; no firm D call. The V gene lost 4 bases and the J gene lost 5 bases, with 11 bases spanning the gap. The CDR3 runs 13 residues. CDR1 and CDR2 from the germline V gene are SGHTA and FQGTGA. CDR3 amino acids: CASSSAGRTEAFF. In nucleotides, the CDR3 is TGTGCCAGCAGCTCCGCCGGGAGGACTGAAGCTTTCTTT.

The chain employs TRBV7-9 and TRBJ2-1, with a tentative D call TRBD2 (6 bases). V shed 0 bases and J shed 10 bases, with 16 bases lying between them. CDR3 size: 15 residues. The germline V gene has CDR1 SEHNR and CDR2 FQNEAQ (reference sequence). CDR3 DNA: TGTGCCAGCAGCTTAGCGCTAGTGGCTAGCGAGGAGCAGTTCTTC. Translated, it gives CASSLALVASEEQFF.

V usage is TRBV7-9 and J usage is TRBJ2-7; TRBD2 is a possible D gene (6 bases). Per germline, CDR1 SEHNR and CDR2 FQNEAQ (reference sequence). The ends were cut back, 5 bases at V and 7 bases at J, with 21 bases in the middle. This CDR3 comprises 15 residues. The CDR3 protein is CASSPGTGTTREQYF. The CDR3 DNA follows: TGTGCCAGCAGCCCCGGGACTGGAACGACCAGGGAGCAGTACTTC.

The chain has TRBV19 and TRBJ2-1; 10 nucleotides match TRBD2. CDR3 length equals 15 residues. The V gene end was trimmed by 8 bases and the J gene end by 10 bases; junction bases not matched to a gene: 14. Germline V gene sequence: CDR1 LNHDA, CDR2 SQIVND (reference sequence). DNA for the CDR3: TGTGCCAGTGGAACAGGGACTAGCGCTGGGTACGAGCAGTTCTTC. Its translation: CASGTGTSAGYEQFF. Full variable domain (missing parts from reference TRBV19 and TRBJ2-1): DGGITQSPKYLFRKEGQNVTLSCEQNLNHDAMYWYRQDPGQGLRLIYYSQIVNDFQKGDIAEGYSVSREKKESFPLTVTSAQKNPTAFYLCASGTGTSAGYEQFFGPGTRLTVL.

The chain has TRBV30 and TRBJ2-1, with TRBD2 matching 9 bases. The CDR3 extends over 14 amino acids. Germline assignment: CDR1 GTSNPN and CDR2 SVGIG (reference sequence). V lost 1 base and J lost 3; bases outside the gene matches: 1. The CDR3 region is CAWSGLADYNEQFF. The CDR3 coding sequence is TGTGCCTGGAGTGGACTAGCGGACTACAATGAGCAGTTCTTC.

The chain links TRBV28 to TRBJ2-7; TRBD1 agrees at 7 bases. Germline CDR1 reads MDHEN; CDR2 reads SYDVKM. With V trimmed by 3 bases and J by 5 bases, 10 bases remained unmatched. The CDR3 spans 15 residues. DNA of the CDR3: TGTGCCAGCAGTTTGATGAACAGGGGCAAAAACGAGCAGTACTTC. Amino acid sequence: CASSLMNRGKNEQYF.

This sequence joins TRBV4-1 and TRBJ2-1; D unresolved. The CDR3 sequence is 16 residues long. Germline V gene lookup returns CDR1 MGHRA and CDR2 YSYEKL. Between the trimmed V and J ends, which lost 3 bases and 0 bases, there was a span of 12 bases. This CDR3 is CASSQIDTSSYNEQFF. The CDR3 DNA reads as TGCGCCAGCAGCCAGATAGACACCAGCTCCTACAATGAGCAGTTCTTC.

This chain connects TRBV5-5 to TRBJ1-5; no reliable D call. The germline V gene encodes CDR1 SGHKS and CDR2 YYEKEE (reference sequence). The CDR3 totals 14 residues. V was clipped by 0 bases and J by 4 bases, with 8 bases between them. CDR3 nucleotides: TGTGCCAGCAGCTTGGGGGCAGCAAATCAGCCCCAGCATTTT. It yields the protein CASSLGAANQPQHF.

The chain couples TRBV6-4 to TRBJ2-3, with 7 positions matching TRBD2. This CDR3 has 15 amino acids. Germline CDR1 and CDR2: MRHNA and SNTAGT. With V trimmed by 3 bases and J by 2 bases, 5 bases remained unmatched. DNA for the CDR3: TGTGCCAGCAGTGATGGCGGGAGCCCCACAGATACGCAGTATTTT. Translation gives CASSDGGSPTDTQYF.

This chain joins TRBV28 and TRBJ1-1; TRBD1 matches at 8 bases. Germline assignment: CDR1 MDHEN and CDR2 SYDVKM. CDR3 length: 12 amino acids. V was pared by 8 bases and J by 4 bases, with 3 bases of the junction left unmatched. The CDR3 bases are TGTGCCAGCCGGACAGGGTCCACTGAAGCTTTCTTT. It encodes CASRTGSTEAFF.

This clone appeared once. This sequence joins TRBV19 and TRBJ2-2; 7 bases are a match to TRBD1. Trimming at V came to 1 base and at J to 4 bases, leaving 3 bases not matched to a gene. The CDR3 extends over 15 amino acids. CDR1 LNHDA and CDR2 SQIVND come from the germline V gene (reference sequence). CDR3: CASSIGYRGTGELFF. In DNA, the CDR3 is TGTGCCAGTAGTATAGGATACAGGGGCACCGGGGAGCTGTTTTTT.

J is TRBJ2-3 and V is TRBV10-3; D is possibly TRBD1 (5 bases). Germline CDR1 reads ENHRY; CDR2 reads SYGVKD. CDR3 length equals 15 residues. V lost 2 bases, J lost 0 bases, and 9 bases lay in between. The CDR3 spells CAISEPGFSTDTQYF. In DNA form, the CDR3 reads TGTGCCATCAGTGAGCCAGGGTTCAGCACAGATACGCAGTATTTT.

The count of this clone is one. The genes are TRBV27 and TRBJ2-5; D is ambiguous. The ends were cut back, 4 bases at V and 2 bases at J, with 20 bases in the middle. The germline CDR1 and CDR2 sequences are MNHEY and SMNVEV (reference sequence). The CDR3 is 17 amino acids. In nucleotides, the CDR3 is TGTGCCAGCAGTTCTCTAGGTGAGAGAACCAGTCAAGAGACCCAGTACTTC. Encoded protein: CASSSLGERTSQETQYF.

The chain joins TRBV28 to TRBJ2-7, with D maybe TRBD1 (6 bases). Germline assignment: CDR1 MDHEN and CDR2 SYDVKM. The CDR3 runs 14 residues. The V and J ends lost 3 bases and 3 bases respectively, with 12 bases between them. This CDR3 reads CASSLGDIGYEQYF. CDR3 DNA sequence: TGTGCCAGCAGTTTGGGGGACATTGGCTACGAGCAGTACTTC.

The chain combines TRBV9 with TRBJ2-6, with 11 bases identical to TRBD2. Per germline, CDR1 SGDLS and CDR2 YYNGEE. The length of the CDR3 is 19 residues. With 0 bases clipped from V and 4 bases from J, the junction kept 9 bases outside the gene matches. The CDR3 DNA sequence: TGTGCCAGCAGCGTAGGGGGTAGCGGGAGGGCCGGAGGGGCCAACGTCCTGACTTTC. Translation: CASSVGGSGRAGGANVLTF. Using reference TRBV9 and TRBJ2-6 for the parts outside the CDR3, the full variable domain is DSGVTQTPKHLITATGQRVTLRCSPRSGDLSVYWYQQSLDQGLQFLIQYYNGEERAKGNILERFSAQQFPDLHSELNLSSLELGDSALYFCASSVGGSGRAGGANVLTFGAGSRLTVL.

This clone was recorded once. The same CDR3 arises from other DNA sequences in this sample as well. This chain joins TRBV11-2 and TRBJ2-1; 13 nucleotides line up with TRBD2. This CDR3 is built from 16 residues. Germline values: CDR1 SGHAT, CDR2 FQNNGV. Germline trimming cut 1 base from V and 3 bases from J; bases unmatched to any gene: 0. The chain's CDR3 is CASSLGLAGGYNEQFF. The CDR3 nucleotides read TGTGCCAGCAGCTTAGGACTAGCGGGAGGCTACAATGAGCAGTTCTTC. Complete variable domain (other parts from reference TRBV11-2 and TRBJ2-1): EAGVAQSPRYKIIEKRQSVAFWCNPISGHATLYWYQQILGQGPKLLIQFQNNGVVDDSQLPKDRFSAERLKGVDSTLKIQPAKLEDSAVYLCASSLGLAGGYNEQFFGPGTRLTVL.

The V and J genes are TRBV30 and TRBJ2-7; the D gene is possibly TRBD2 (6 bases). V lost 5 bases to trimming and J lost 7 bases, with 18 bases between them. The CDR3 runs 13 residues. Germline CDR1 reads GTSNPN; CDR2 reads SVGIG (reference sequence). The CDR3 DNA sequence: TGTGCCTGGGACGATTTTCGGGGGTATGAGCAGTACTTC. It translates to CAWDDFRGYEQYF.

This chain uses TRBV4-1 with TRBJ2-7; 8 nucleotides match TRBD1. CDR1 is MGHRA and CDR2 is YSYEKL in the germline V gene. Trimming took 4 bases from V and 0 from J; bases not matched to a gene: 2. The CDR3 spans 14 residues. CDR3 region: CASSPGQGSYEQYF. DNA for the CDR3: TGCGCCAGCAGCCCCGGACAGGGCTCCTACGAGCAGTACTTC.

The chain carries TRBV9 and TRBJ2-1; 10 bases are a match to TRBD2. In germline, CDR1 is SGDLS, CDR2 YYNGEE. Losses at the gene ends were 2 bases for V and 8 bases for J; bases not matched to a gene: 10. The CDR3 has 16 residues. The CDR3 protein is CASSVLASGSFDEQFF. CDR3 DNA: TGTGCCAGCAGCGTGCTAGCTAGCGGGAGTTTCGATGAGCAGTTCTTC.

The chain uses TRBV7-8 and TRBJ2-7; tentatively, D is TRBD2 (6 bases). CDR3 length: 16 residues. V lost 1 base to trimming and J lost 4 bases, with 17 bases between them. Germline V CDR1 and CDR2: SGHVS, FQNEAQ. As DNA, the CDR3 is TGTGCCAGCAGCTTAGGGGACTTCCTTCTTGGGTACGAGCAGTACTTC. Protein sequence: CASSLGDFLLGYEQYF.

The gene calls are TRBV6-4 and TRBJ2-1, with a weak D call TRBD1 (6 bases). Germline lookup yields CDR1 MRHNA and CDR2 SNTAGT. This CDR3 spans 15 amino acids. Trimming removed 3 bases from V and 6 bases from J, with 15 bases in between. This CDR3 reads CASSEDRGHGNEQFF. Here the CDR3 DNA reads TGTGCCAGCAGTGAGGACAGAGGGCATGGCAATGAGCAGTTCTTC.

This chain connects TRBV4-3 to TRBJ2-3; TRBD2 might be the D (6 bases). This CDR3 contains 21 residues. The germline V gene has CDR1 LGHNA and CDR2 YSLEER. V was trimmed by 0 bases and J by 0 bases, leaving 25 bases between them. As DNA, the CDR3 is TGCGCCAGCAGCCAAGATCAGTGGGGGACTCACCCCCTCGATAGCACAGATACGCAGTATTTT. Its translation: CASSQDQWGTHPLDSTDTQYF.

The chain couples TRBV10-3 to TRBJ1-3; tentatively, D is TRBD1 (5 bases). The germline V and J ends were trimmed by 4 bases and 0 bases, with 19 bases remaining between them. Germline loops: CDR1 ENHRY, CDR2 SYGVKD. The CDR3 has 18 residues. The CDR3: CAISATRGIFHSGNTIYF. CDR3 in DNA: TGTGCCATCAGTGCAACTCGGGGGATCTTCCACTCTGGAAACACCATATATTTT.

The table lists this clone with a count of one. The CDR3 DNA follows: TGTGCCAGCAGCTTGTGGACAGGACCAACCGGGGAGCTGTTTTTT. Protein sequence: CASSLWTGPTGELFF. The V gene is TRBV7-8, the J gene TRBJ2-2, with TRBD1 identical over 7 bases. Germline trimming cut 3 bases from V and 5 bases from J; bases unmatched to any gene: 6. CDR3 length: 15 residues. CDR1 and CDR2 from the germline V gene are SGHVS and FQNEAQ.

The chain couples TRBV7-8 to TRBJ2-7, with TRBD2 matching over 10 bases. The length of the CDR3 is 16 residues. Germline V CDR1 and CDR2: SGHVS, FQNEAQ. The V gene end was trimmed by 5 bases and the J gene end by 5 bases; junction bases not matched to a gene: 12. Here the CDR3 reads CASSKAASGSIHEQYF. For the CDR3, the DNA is TGTGCCAGCAGCAAAGCGGCTAGCGGGAGCATCCACGAGCAGTACTTC.

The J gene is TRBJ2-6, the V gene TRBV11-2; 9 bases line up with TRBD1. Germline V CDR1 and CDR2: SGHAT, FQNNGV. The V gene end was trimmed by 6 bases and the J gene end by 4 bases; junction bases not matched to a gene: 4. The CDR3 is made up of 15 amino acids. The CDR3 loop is CASSDRGAGANVLTF. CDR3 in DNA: TGTGCCAGCAGTGACAGGGGGGCCGGGGCCAACGTCCTGACTTTC.

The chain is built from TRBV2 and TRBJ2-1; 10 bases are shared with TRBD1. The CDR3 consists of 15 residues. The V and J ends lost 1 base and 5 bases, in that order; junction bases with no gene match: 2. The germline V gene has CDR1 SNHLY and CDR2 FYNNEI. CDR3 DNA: TGTGCCAGCAGTGAAGGGACAGGGGGACACAATGAGCAGTTCTTC. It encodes CASSEGTGGHNEQFF.